The 2 T cell receptor beta chains below all came from one sample that was sequenced in a study of T-cell reconstitution after alpha-beta-depleted transplantation in children. The TCRbeta library was prepared with unique molecular identifiers. TCRdb re-derived calls from the PCR reads in MiXCR, one entry per CDR3 protein. The sample has approximately 650,000 distinct CDR3 sequences; under 15% are singletons. This specimen was PBMCs, taken before TCRalphabeta/CD19-depleted stem cell transplant. Receptor source: a girl aged 2 to 9 with congenital amegakaryocytic thrombocytopenia, due to receive a stem cell transplant.

This clonotype was seen many times. The V and J genes are TRBV5-1 and TRBJ1-2; D ambiguous. Trimming pared 3 bases from V and 2 bases from J, leaving 8 bases between. This CDR3 spans 13 amino acids. Germline V gene lookup returns CDR1 SGHRS and CDR2 YFSETQ. The CDR3 region has the DNA TGCGCCAGCAGCTCAAACGGGAACTATGGCTACACCTTC. Encoded protein: CASSSNGNYGYTF.

This clonotype turned up a few times. The rearrangement links TRBV2 to TRBJ2-7, with TRBD1 identical over 8 bases. There are 12 residues in the CDR3. V lost 10 bases to trimming and J lost 4 bases; unmatched junction nucleotides: 6. CDR1 and CDR2 (germline): SNHLY, FYNNEI. The CDR3 reads CATWGQVYEQYF. The CDR3 DNA reads TGTGCCACCTGGGGACAGGTTTACGAGCAGTACTTC.